Below, 26 T cell receptor beta chains from the same sample are listed, as sequenced in a study of CD8+CD57+ T cells in acquired aplastic anemia. Investigators profiled TCR beta VDJ and CDR3 from genomic DNA template. TCRdb itself ran the reads through MiXCR, one entry per CDR3 protein. The repertoire includes around 200,000 distinct CDR3 sequences, approximately 48% of them detected once, and approximately 13% sits in the top ten. Patients chosen for sequencing had CD8+CD57+ cells that had expanded, as shown by flow cytometry. Sequenced material: sorted CD4+, CD8+, or CD8+CD57+ T cells (not recorded which) from PBMCs. The origin of the receptors is a human donor with aplastic anemia.

This clonotype was picked up a small number of times. The chain employs TRBV10-3 and TRBJ2-1; possibly TRBD2 for D (5 bases). Germline CDR1 is ENHRY and CDR2 is SYGVKD. Trimming left V 8 bases short and J 7 bases short, with 18 bases between. The length of the CDR3 is 14 residues. The CDR3 nucleotides read TGTGCCATCGCTCTAGCTCCCTCGGGGAATGAGCAGTTCTTC. Translation: CAIALAPSGNEQFF.

The V and J genes are TRBV7-3 and TRBJ2-2; the match to TRBD2 covers 9 bases. CDR1 SGHTA and CDR2 FQGTGA come from the germline V gene. The CDR3 runs to 14 residues. With 5 bases clipped from V and 5 bases from J, the junction kept 3 bases outside the gene matches. The CDR3: CASSAGLATGELFF. The CDR3 DNA reads as TGTGCCAGCAGCGCTGGACTAGCGACCGGGGAGCTGTTTTTT.

The J gene is TRBJ2-1, the V gene TRBV7-2; TRBD1 agrees at 7 bases. Germline V CDR1 and CDR2: SGHTA, FQGNSA. The CDR3 spans 13 residues. The junction had 5 bases not matched to a gene; V was cut back by 7 bases and J by 5 bases. The CDR3 spells CASKLGGHNEQFF. The CDR3 DNA follows: TGTGCCAGCAAGCTAGGGGGCCACAATGAGCAGTTCTTC.

With regard to this clonotype: This may be a read error: a much more frequent sequence differs by one nucleotide. This chain uses TRBV6-5 with TRBJ1-1, with 8 bases aligning to TRBD1. After removal of 6 bases from V and 4 bases from J, the junction contained 10 bases not matched to a gene. This CDR3 spans 15 amino acids. Germline V lookup: CDR1 MNHEY, CDR2 SVGAGI. CDR3 sequence: CASRRIQGVVTEAFF. CDR3 coding DNA: TGTGCCAGCAGGCGAATACAGGGGGTCGTCACTGAAGCTTTCTTT.

This clonotype was counted once. The rearrangement uses TRBV7-6 and TRBJ2-7, with unresolved D. The germline gives CDR1 SGHVS, CDR2 FNYEAQ. The ends were cut back, 5 bases at V and 6 bases at J, with 14 bases in the middle. This CDR3 is 13 amino acids long. Here the CDR3 reads CASSPVAGREQYF. The CDR3 DNA reads TGTGCCAGCAGCCCAGTAGCCGGTCGCGAGCAGTACTTC.

CDR3 loop: CASSQSWGGAKGTQYF. As DNA, the CDR3 is TGCGCCAGCAGCCAAAGCTGGGGGGGGGCGAAAGGTACGCAGTATTTT. The chain employs TRBV4-3 and TRBJ2-3, with D possibly matching TRBD2 (7 bases). The V gene's germline CDR1 is LGHNA and CDR2 YSLEER. This CDR3 spans 16 amino acids. V lost 2 bases, J lost 8 bases, and 20 bases lay in between.

The chain uses TRBV6-5 and TRBJ1-2; D unresolved. There are 15 residues in the CDR3. V was clipped by 0 bases and J by 7 bases, with 15 bases between them. Germline-derived CDR1 and CDR2 are MNHEY and SVGAGI. DNA for the CDR3: TGTGCCAGCAGTTACTCATCGGGCGGCGGTGTTGGCTACACCTTC. It specifies CASSYSSGGGVGYTF.

This clonotype was found once. The chain uses TRBV19 and TRBJ2-2; TRBD2 agrees at 11 bases. CDR3 size: 16 residues. V lost 6 bases and J lost 5; bases outside the gene matches: 8. Germline CDR1 is LNHDA and CDR2 is SQIVND (reference sequence). CDR3 in DNA: TGTGCCAGTAGACCACTAGCGGGAGTTGGGACCGGGGAGCTGTTTTTT. Its protein is CASRPLAGVGTGELFF.

V and J are TRBV19 and TRBJ1-5; D remains ambiguous. Germline CDR1 reads LNHDA; CDR2 reads SQIVND (reference sequence). There are 14 residues in the CDR3. CDR3 DNA: TGTGCGACACGGGGTAGGGATCGCAATCAGCCCCAGCATTTT. Protein: CATRGRDRNQPQHF.

The table lists this clonotype with a count of one. The rearrangement joins TRBV19 to TRBJ2-2, with 7 bases lining up with TRBD2. The CDR3 has 13 residues. Germline V gene sequence: CDR1 LNHDA, CDR2 SQIVND (reference sequence). V lost 3 bases and J lost 6; bases outside the gene matches: 1. The CDR3: CASSIGLAGELFF. The CDR3 DNA reads TGTGCCAGTAGTATCGGACTAGCCGGGGAGCTGTTTTTT. Full variable domain (missing parts from reference TRBV19 and TRBJ2-2): DGGITQSPKYLFRKEGQNVTLSCEQNLNHDAMYWYRQDPGQGLRLIYYSQIVNDFQKGDIAEGYSVSREKKESFPLTVTSAQKNPTAFYLCASSIGLAGELFFGEGSRLTVL.

This chain connects TRBV20-1 to TRBJ2-7, with 8 bases fitting TRBD2. Germline V gene lookup returns CDR1 DFQATT and CDR2 SNEGSKA (reference sequence). CDR3 length: 14 residues. J gave up 2 bases and V 2 bases, and 5 bases lay outside the gene matches. CDR3 DNA: TGCAGTGCTAGATTTGCGGGAGGTCCCTACGAGCAGTACTTC. Its protein is CSARFAGGPYEQYF.

This clonotype was detected once. This chain uses TRBV24-1 with TRBJ2-1; TRBD2 matches at 7 bases. CDR1 is KGHDR, CDR2 SFDVKD, per germline. The CDR3 length is 20 residues. Losses at the gene ends were 3 bases for V and 0 bases for J; bases not matched to a gene: 16. The CDR3 nucleotides are TGTGCCACCAGTGATCCCAACCCGGGCGCTCGGGGGGTCTCCTACAATGAGCAGTTCTTC. This encodes CATSDPNPGARGVSYNEQFF.

The chain couples TRBV10-3 to TRBJ1-5; possibly TRBD1 for D (5 bases). Germline values: CDR1 ENHRY, CDR2 SYGVKD. The CDR3 has 15 residues. V was pared by 6 bases and J by 1 base, with 13 bases between. The CDR3 bases are TGTGCCATCAGGAGGGACGAGGAAAGCAATCAGCCCCAGCATTTT. Residues: CAIRRDEESNQPQHF.

The DNA for the CDR3 is TGCAGTGCTAGCCGGACAGGGGCGAGTTCCGAGCAGTACTTC. It yields the protein CSASRTGASSEQYF. The chain links TRBV20-1 to TRBJ2-5; 9 bases line up with TRBD1. The DNA end is a closer match to TRBJ2-7, so the J assignment may be wrong. The CDR3 sequence is 14 residues long. Germline CDR1 and CDR2: DFQATT and SNEGSKA (reference sequence).

The chain has TRBV24-1 and TRBJ2-2, with D possibly TRBD2 on 6 matching bases. Trimming cost V 5 bases and J 0 bases, with 9 bases left between them. The germline V gene has CDR1 KGHDR and CDR2 SFDVKD. This CDR3 is 15 amino acids long. CDR3 residues: CATSAAGTNTGELFF. Here the CDR3 DNA reads TGTGCCACCAGTGCGGCGGGGACGAACACCGGGGAGCTGTTTTTT.

Written as DNA, the CDR3 is TGTGCCACGTCCGGGGCAGGCTCCTACAATGAGCAGTTCTTC. Translating gives CATSGAGSYNEQFF. The V call is TRBV15, the J call TRBJ2-1; D tentatively reads TRBD1 or TRBD2 (5 bases each). The CDR3 has 14 amino acids. Trimming removed 9 bases at V and 0 bases at J, with 12 bases between. Germline CDR1 LNHNV, CDR2 YYDKDF (reference sequence).

The chain has TRBV29-1 and TRBJ2-7; 8 bases fit TRBD2. V was clipped by 6 bases and J by 4 bases; unmatched bases: 11. From germline, CDR1 is SQVTM and CDR2 ANQGSEA. The CDR3 contains 14 residues. The CDR3 reads CSVDPGLEIYEQYF. CDR3 bases: TGCAGCGTCGACCCGGGACTAGAAATTTACGAGCAGTACTTC.

This clonotype occurred many times. The V call is TRBV6-5, the J call TRBJ1-1; D gene unclear. CDR3 length: 12 residues. Germline CDR1 and CDR2: MNHEY and SVGAGI. Trimming left V 6 bases short and J 1 base short, with 6 bases between. The CDR3 here is CASRSGNTEAFF. CDR3 nucleotide sequence: TGTGCCAGCAGATCCGGGAACACTGAAGCTTTCTTT.

The chain combines TRBV6-1 with TRBJ2-7; TRBD1 matches 8 bases. This CDR3 comprises 14 residues. The V and J ends lost 7 bases and 4 bases, in that order; junction bases with no gene match: 9. Germline CDR1 is MNHNS and CDR2 is SASEGT. Written as DNA, the CDR3 is TGTGCCAGCACCGATATGGACAGGGTATACGAGCAGTACTTC. Translated: CASTDMDRVYEQYF.

This clonotype was picked up a small number of times. The chain combines TRBV25-1 with TRBJ1-2; no definite D call. The CDR3 loop spans 12 amino acids. Germline V CDR1 and CDR2: MGHDK, SYGVNS. The V end lost 5 bases, the J end lost 4 bases, and 8 bases lay between the germline ends. CDR3 nucleotide sequence: TGTGCCAGCAGTACTGATATCTATGGCTACACCTTC. Protein product: CASSTDIYGYTF.

This clonotype was seen ten or more times. The chain recombines TRBV12-3 or TRBV12-4 with TRBJ2-3, with D possibly TRBD1 on 6 matching bases. The CDR3 has 15 amino acids. Between the trimmed V and J ends, which lost 6 bases and 1 base, there was a span of 14 bases. In DNA, the CDR3 is TGTGCCAGCAGAGTGGGGGACACCCGCACAGATACGCAGTATTTT. Translating it yields CASRVGDTRTDTQYF.

This clonotype turned up a few times. V is TRBV6-1 and J is TRBJ1-5; tentatively, D is TRBD1 (5 bases). Trimming pared 7 bases from V and 2 bases from J, leaving 12 bases between. The CDR3 length is 14 residues. Germline V gene lookup returns CDR1 MNHNS and CDR2 SASEGT. CDR3 protein: CASTRGDGNQPQHF. As DNA, the CDR3 is TGTGCCAGCACCCGGGGGGATGGCAATCAGCCCCAGCATTTT.

For the CDR3, the DNA is TGTGCCAGCAGTTACTCCGGACAGGGGAGCTCTGGAAACACCATATATTTT. Its translation is CASSYSGQGSSGNTIYF. V and J are TRBV6-5 and TRBJ1-3; 9 positions agree with TRBD1. V was clipped by 0 bases and J by 0 bases; unmatched bases: 3. From germline, CDR1 is MNHEY and CDR2 SVGAGI. The CDR3 length is 17 residues.

This clonotype was observed at least ten times. This chain joins TRBV29-1 and TRBJ1-3; TRBD1 is a possible D gene (5 bases). The ends were cut back, 1 base at V and 0 bases at J, with 7 bases in the middle. Germline loops: CDR1 SQVTM, CDR2 ANQGSEA. The CDR3 is made up of 14 amino acids. The CDR3 sequence: CSVEAGNSGNTIYF. The CDR3 nucleotides read TGCAGCGTTGAAGCAGGGAACTCTGGAAACACCATATATTTT.

This clonotype turned up a few times. The chain recombines TRBV5-4 with TRBJ2-1; 11 nucleotides match TRBD2. Unmatched junction bases numbered 3, after V lost 0 bases and J lost 7 bases. The CDR3 covers 15 residues. CDR1 and CDR2 from the germline V gene are SGHNT and YYREEE (reference sequence). The chain's CDR3 is CASSLGSSGGNEQFF. The DNA of the CDR3 is TGTGCCAGCAGCTTGGGGTCTAGCGGGGGGAATGAGCAGTTCTTC.

This clonotype was seen many times. This chain connects TRBV2 to TRBJ2-5; 9 bases are shared with TRBD1. CDR3 length: 14 residues. CDR1 is SNHLY and CDR2 is FYNNEI in the germline V gene. The V segment lost 2 bases and the J segment 4 bases; nucleotides outside the gene matches: 2. The CDR3 DNA follows: TGTGCCAGCAGTGAAACAGGGGGCGTAGAGACCCAGTACTTC. Amino acids: CASSETGGVETQYF.